Sequencing of this TCR beta chain was carried out in a study of radiotherapy plus CTLA-4 blockade in lung cancer (dated by TCRdb to 2016 to 2019). Regarding the complete study: Among enrolled patients, 15% to 20% had an objective response and roughly 30% reached disease control. What the authors observed across the whole study: TCR clones derived from tumors expanded in peripheral blood after treatment with radiotherapy and ipilimumab. The strongest predictors of response, as reported, were early dynamic changes in blood T cell clones along with a rise in serum interferon-beta after radiation.

The CDR3 goes from the cysteine to the phenylalanine over 14 residues. Of all the DNA, just the CDR3 is kept, 42 bases in frame from base 1. CDR1 and CDR2, per the germline V gene, are SGHTA and FQGNSA. Trimming at the junction amounts to 5 bases on V and 4 bases on J, and the germline ends lie 14 bases apart. The library was generated by the immunoSEQ multiplex PCR assay. Entries here come from immuneACCESS through TCRdb and include only in-frame sequences with V and J called. Some clones fail to appear in such tables; in the studies checked, an unresolved V gene covers under half of the shortfall, and the cause of the remainder is unknown. The sample table shows approximately 48,000 clones, and 84% are seen once. The top ten clonotypes cover more than 4% of the sample. A remark on this clone: It lacks a known antigen. Within one base of it there is no much larger clone, and no base qualities were kept.

Focal radiation therapy combined with CTLA-4 blockade (ipilimumab) was tested in patients with chemo-refractory metastatic non-small-cell lung cancer. The clonotype comes from a human donor with non-small cell lung cancer whose response to radiotherapy plus ipilimumab could not be evaluated. The V and J segments used are TRBV7-2 and TRBJ1-1; perhaps TRBD1 is the D gene, with 5 bases matching. Sequenced material: peripheral blood, taken from a patient treated with radiotherapy plus ipilimumab. The CDR3 here reads CASSPRRGGTEAFF. The DNA sequence is given as TGTGCCAGCAGCCCACGGCGGGGGGGCACTGAAGCTTTCTTT.